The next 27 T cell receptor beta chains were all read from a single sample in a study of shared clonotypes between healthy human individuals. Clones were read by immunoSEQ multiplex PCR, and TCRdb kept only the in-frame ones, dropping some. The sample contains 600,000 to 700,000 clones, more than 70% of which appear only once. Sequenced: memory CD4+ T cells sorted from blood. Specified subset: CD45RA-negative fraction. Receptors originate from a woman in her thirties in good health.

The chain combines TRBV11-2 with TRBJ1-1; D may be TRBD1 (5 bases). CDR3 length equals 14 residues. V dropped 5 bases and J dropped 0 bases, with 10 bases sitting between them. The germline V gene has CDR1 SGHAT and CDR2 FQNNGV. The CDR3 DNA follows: TGTGCCAGCAGCCTACAGGTCGTGAACACTGAAGCTTTCTTT. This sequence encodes CASSLQVVNTEAFF.

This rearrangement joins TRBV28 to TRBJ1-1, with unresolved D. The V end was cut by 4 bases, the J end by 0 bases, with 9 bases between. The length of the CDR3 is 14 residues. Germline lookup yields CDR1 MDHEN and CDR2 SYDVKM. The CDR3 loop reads CASSSPPMNTEAFF. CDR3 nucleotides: TGTGCCAGCAGTTCCCCTCCCATGAACACTGAAGCTTTCTTT.

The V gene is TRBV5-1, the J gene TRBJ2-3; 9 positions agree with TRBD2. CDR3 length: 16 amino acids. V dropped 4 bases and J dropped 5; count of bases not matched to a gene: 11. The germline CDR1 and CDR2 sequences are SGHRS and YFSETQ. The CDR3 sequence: CASSPVVAGDLDTQYF. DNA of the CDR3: TGCGCCAGCAGCCCGGTGGTAGCGGGAGATCTAGATACGCAGTATTTT.

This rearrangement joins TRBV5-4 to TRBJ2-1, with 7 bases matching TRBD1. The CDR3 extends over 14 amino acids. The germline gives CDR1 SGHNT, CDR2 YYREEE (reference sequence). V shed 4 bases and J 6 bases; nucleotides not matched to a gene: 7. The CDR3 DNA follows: TGTGCCAGCAGCGGTTCCGGGACAGTCAATGAGCAGTTCTTC. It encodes CASSGSGTVNEQFF.

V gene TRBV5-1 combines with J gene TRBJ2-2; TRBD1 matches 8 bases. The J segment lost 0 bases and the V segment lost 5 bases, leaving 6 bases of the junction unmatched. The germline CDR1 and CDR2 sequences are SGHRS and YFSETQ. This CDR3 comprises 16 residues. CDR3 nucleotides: TGCGCCAGCAGTCCTAAACAGGGGGCGAACACCGGGGAGCTGTTTTTT. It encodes CASSPKQGANTGELFF.

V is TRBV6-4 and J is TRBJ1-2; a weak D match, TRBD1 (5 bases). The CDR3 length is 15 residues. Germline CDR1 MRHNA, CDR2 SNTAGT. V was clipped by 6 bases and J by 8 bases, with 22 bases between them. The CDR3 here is CASSPGTQRILGYTF. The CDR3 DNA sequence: TGTGCCAGCAGCCCCGGGACCCAGCGAATTCTCGGCTACACCTTC.

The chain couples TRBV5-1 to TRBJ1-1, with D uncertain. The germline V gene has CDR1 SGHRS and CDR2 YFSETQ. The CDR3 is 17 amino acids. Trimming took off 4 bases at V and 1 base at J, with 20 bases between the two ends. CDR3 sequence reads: CASSPTPRGRANTEAFF. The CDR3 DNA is TGCGCCAGCAGCCCCACCCCCCGGGGAAGGGCGAACACTGAAGCTTTCTTT.

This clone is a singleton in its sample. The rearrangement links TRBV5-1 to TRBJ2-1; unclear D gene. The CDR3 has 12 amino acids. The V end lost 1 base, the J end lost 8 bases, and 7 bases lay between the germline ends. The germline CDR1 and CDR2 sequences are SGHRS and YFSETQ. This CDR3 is CASSLNSYEQFF. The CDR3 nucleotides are TGCGCCAGCAGCTTGAACTCATATGAGCAGTTCTTC.

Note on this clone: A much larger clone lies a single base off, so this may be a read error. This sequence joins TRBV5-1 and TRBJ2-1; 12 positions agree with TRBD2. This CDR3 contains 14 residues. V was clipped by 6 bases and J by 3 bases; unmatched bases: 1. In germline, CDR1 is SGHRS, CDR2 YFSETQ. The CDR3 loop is CASKLAGGYNEQFF. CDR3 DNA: TGCGCCAGCAAACTAGCGGGAGGCTACAATGAGCAGTTCTTC.

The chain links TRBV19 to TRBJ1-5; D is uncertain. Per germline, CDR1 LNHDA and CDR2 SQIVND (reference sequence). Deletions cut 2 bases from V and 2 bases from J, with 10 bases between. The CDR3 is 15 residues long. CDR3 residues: CASSILSGRNQPQHF. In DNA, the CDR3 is TGTGCCAGTAGTATATTATCTGGGCGCAATCAGCCCCAGCATTTT.

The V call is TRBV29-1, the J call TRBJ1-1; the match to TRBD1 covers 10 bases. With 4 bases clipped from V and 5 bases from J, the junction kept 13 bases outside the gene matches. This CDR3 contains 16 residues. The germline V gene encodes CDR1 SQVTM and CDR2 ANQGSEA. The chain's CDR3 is CSVVFGTGEYGTEAFF. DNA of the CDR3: TGCAGCGTTGTTTTCGGGACAGGGGAGTATGGAACTGAAGCTTTCTTT.

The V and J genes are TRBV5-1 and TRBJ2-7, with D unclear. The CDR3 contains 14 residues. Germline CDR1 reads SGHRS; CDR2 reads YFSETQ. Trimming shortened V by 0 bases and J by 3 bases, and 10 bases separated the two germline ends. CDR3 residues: CASSLAQENYEQYF. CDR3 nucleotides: TGCGCCAGCAGCTTGGCTCAGGAAAACTACGAGCAGTACTTC.

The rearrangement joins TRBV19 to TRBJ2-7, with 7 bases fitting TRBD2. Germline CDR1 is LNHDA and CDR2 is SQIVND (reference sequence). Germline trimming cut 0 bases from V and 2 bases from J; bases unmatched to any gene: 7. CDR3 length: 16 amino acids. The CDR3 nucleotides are TGTGCCAGTAGTATAGAGCCAGGGCGGGGGACCTACGAGCAGTACTTC. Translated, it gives CASSIEPGRGTYEQYF.

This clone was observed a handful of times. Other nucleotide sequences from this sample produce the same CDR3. In DNA, the CDR3 is TGTGCCAGCAGCACGGAGGGACAGGGACAAGAGACCCAGTACTTC. This codes for CASSTEGQGQETQYF. The chain uses TRBV2 and TRBJ2-5, with 9 bases identical to TRBD1. This CDR3 is built from 15 residues. V lost 6 bases and J lost 2; bases outside the gene matches: 7. The germline V gene encodes CDR1 SNHLY and CDR2 FYNNEI.

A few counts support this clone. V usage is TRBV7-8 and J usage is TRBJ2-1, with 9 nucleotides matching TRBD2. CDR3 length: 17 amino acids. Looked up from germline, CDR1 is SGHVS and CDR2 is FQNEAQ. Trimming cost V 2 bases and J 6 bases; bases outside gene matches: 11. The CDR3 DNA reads TGTGCCAGCAGCTTATCACCCGTGACTAGCGGCCGCAATGAGCAGTTCTTC. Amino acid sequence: CASSLSPVTSGRNEQFF. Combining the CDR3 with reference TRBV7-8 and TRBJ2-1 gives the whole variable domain GAGVSQSPRYKVAKRGQDVALRCDPISGHVSLFWYQQALGQGPEFLTYFQNEAQLDKSGLPSDRFFAERPEGSVSTLKIQRTQQEDSAVYLCASSLSPVTSGRNEQFFGPGTRLTVL.

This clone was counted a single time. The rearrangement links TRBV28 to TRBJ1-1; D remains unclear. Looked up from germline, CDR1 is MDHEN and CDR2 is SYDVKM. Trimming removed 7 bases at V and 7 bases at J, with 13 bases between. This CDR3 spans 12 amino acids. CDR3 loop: CASTVEAREAFF. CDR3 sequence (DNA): TGTGCCAGCACGGTCGAGGCCCGTGAAGCTTTCTTT.

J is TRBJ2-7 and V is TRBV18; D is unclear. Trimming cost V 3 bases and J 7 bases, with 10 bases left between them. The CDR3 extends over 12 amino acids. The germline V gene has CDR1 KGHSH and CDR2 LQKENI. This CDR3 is CASSPGPREQYF. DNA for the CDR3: TGTGCCAGCTCACCCGGACCCAGGGAGCAGTACTTC. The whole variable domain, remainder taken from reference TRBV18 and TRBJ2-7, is NAGVMQNPRHLVRRRGQEARLRCSPMKGHSHVYWYRQLPEEGLKFMVYLQKENIIDESGMPKERFSAEFPKEGPSILRIQQVVRGDSAAYFCASSPGPREQYFGPGTRLTVT.

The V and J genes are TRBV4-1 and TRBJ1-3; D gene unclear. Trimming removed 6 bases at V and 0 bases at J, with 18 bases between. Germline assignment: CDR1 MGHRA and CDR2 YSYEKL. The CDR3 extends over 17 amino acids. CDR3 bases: TGCGCCAGCAGACCCCGGCCGTTCAGGACCTCTGGAAACACCATATATTTT. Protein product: CASRPRPFRTSGNTIYF.

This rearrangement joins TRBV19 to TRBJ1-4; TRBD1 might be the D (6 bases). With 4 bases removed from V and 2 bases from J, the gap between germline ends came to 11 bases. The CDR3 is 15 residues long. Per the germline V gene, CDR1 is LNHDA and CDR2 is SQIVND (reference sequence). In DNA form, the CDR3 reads TGTGCCAGTAGTAGGACAGTGAAGACTAATGAAAAACTGTTTTTT. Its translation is CASSRTVKTNEKLFF.

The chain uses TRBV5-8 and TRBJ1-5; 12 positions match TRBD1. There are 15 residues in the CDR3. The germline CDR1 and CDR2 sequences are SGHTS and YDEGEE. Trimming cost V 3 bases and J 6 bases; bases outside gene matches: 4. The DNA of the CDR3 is TGTGCCAGCAGCTCGGGACAGGGGGCCGCTCAGCCCCAGCATTTT. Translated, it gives CASSSGQGAAQPQHF.

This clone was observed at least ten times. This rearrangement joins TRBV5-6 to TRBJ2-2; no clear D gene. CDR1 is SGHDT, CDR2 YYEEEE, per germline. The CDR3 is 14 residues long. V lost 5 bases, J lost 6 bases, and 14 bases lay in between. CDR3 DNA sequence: TGTGCCAGCAGTTCAAGACCTGGCTCCGGGGAGCTGTTTTTT. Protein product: CASSSRPGSGELFF. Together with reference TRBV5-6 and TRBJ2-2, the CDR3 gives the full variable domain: DAGVTQSPTHLIKTRGQQVTLRCSPKSGHDTVSWYQQALGQGPQFIFQYYEEEERQRGNFPDRFSGHQFPNYSSELNVNALLLGDSALYLCASSSRPGSGELFFGEGSRLTVL.

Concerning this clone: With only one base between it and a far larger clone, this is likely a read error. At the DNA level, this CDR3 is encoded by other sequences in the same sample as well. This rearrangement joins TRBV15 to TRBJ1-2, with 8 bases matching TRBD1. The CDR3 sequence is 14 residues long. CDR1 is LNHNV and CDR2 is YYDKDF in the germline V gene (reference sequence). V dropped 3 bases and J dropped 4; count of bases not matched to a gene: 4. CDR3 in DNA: TGTGCCACCAGCAGGCGGGACAGGCTCTATGGCTACACCTTC. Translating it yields CATSRRDRLYGYTF.

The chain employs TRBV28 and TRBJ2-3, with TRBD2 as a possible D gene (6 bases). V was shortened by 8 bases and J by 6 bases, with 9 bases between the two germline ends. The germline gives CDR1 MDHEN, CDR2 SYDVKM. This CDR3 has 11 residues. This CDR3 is CASWREDTQYF. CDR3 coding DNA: TGTGCCAGCTGGAGGGAGGATACGCAGTATTTT.

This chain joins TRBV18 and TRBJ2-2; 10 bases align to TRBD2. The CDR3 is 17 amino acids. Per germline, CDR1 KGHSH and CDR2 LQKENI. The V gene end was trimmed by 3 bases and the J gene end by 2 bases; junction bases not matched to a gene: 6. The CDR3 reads CASSPPLAGVNTGELFF. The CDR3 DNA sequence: TGTGCCAGCTCACCCCCGCTAGCGGGGGTAAACACCGGGGAGCTGTTTTTT.

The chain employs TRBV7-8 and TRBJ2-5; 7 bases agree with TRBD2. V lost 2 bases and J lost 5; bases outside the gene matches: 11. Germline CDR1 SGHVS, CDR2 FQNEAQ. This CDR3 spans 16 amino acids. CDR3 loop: CASSLLLGLEAETQYF. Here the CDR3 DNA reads TGTGCCAGCAGCTTATTGTTAGGACTAGAGGCGGAGACCCAGTACTTC.

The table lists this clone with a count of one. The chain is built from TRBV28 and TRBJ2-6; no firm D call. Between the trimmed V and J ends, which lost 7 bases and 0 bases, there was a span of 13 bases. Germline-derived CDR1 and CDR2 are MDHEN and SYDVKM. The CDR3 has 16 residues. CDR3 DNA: TGTGCCAGCACCCCACACACGAGCTCTGGGGCCAACGTCCTGACTTTC. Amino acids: CASTPHTSSGANVLTF.

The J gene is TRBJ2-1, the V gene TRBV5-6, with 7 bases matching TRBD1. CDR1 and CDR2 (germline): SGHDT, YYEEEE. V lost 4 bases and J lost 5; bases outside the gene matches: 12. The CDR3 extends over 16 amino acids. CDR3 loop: CASSPTRDRSHNEQFF. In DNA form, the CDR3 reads TGTGCCAGCAGCCCCACCCGGGACAGATCGCACAATGAGCAGTTCTTC. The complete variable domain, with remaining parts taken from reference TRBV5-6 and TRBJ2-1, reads DAGVTQSPTHLIKTRGQQVTLRCSPKSGHDTVSWYQQALGQGPQFIFQYYEEEERQRGNFPDRFSGHQFPNYSSELNVNALLLGDSALYLCASSPTRDRSHNEQFFGPGTRLTVL.